The rows below give T cell receptor beta chains drawn from one sample of a study of T cells in localized non-small cell lung cancer. TCRdb's table, derived via immunoSEQ multiplex PCR, lists solely in-frame clones and lacks some. The sample holds 52,000 or so clones, approximately 83% seen once. This specimen consisted of peripheral blood mononuclear cells, obtained before any cancer treatment. The receptors were sampled from a man aged 35 to 70 with stage III lung adenocarcinoma. CDR3s include the opening cysteine and the closing phenylalanine or tryptophan. A D gene is named only where the DNA matches it firmly. Clone size is shown for a subset of rows, as once, few, many or a class of expanded clone.

V: TRBV9; size: .; D: .; J: TRBJ2-1; DNA: TGTGCCGGCAGCCAAGGGAGCGGACCGTACAATGAGCAGTTCTTC; CDR3: CAGSQGSGPYNEQFF
V: TRBV27; size: .; D: TRBD2; J: TRBJ2-7; DNA: TGTGCCAGCAGTGGACTAGCGGGAGGATCGGGCTACGAGCAGTACTTC; CDR3: CASSGLAGGSGYEQYF
V: TRBV6-5; size: .; D: TRBD2; J: TRBJ2-7; DNA: TGTGCCAGCCGCCGCGGGGGTGACGAGCAGTACTTC; CDR3: CASRRGGDEQYF
V: TRBV11-2; size: .; D: .; J: TRBJ2-7; DNA: TGTGCCAGCAGCCCTAGGGCGCGGGGCAACGGGCAGTACTTC; CDR3: CASSPRARGNGQYF
V: TRBV11-3; size: once; D: .; J: TRBJ2-5; DNA: TGTGCCAGCAGCACCCGACAGAACCAAGAGACCCAGTACTTC; CDR3: CASSTRQNQETQYF
V: TRBV7-2; size: .; D: .; J: TRBJ2-1; DNA: TGTGCCAGCAGCATTTATTGGGGTGAAAATGAGCAGTTCTTC; CDR3: CASSIYWGENEQFF
V: TRBV11-1; size: once; D: .; J: TRBJ2-1; DNA: TGTGCCAGCAGCCCCAGAGGGAATAGTGGTGAGCAGTTCTTC; CDR3: CASSPRGNSGEQFF
V: TRBV5-8; size: .; D: .; J: TRBJ1-2; DNA: TGTGCCAGCAGCTCCCTGTCAGGGATCTATGGCTACACCTTC; CDR3: CASSSLSGIYGYTF
V: TRBV7-3; size: .; D: .; J: TRBJ1-1; DNA: TGTGCCAGCAGCTTAAGCGTGAACACTGAAGCTTTCTTT; CDR3: CASSLSVNTEAFF
V: TRBV6-5; size: .; D: .; J: TRBJ2-6; DNA: TGTGCCAGCGGTCGGAATGCTGGGGCCAACGTCCTGACTTTC; CDR3: CASGRNAGANVLTF
V: TRBV29-1; size: .; D: .; J: TRBJ1-1; DNA: TGCAGAGTCGACGCAGTACCGACGAACACTGAAGCTTTCTTT; CDR3: CRVDAVPTNTEAFF
V: TRBV9; size: .; D: .; J: TRBJ1-2; DNA: TGTGCCAGCAGCGCGGACCCGACCGTAGGCTATGGCTACACCTTC; CDR3: CASSADPTVGYGYTF
V: TRBV19; size: .; D: .; J: TRBJ1-5; DNA: TGTGCCAGTATGGGAGGGGGGCCCTCTTTGTACAATCAGCCCCAGCATTTT; CDR3: CASMGGGPSLYNQPQHF
V: TRBV4-2; size: .; D: .; J: TRBJ1-2; DNA: TGTGCCAGCAGCTTGGCGTCCTACTCTCATAACTATGGCTACACCTTC; CDR3: CASSLASYSHNYGYTF
V: TRBV7-9; size: .; D: .; J: TRBJ1-1; DNA: TGTGCCAGTGCGAGGACAGTGAACACTGAAGCTTTCTTT; CDR3: CASARTVNTEAFF
V: TRBV7-2; size: .; D: TRBD1; J: TRBJ2-7; DNA: TGTGCCAGCAGCCCCCGGTCGCGGACAGGGACCTACGAGCAGTACTTC; CDR3: CASSPRSRTGTYEQYF
V: TRBV11-2; size: .; D: .; J: TRBJ2-3; DNA: TGTGCCAGCAGCCTCAATGTGGCGGCAGATACGCAGTATTTT; CDR3: CASSLNVAADTQYF
V: TRBV5-1; size: .; D: TRBD2; J: TRBJ2-2; DNA: TGCGCCAGCAGCTTAAGTTCGACTAGCGGGGGCGGTAGCACCGGGGAGCTGTTTTTT; CDR3: CASSLSSTSGGGSTGELFF
V: TRBV30; size: .; D: .; J: TRBJ2-7; DNA: TGTGCCTGGATGGCTGGTGGGGGCTACGAGCAGTACTTC; CDR3: CAWMAGGGYEQYF
V: TRBV29-1; size: once; D: TRBD2; J: TRBJ2-1; DNA: TGCAGCGTTGAAGATGATAGCGGGAGAAGGAGGTATGAGCAGTTCTTC; CDR3: CSVEDDSGRRRYEQFF
V: TRBV6-5; size: few; D: .; J: TRBJ2-7; DNA: TGTGCCAGCAGTTATACGTTCCCTACCTACGAGCAGTACTTC; CDR3: CASSYTFPTYEQYF
V: TRBV7-6; size: once; D: TRBD2; J: TRBJ2-1; DNA: TGTGCCAGCAGCTTAGAAGCGGGGGGATGGAATGAGCAGTTCTTC; CDR3: CASSLEAGGWNEQFF
V: TRBV10-2; size: .; D: TRBD1; J: TRBJ2-7; DNA: TGCGCCAGCAGTAACCCGGGACAGGGGACCTACGAGCAGTACTTC; CDR3: CASSNPGQGTYEQYF
V: TRBV6-5; size: .; D: .; J: TRBJ2-4; DNA: TGTGCCAGCAGTTACGGCCAGGGGGGCATTCAGTACTTC; CDR3: CASSYGQGGIQYF
V: TRBV13; size: .; D: .; J: TRBJ2-7; DNA: TGTGCCAGCAGCTTTGGGGGAACCTACGAGCAGTACTTC; CDR3: CASSFGGTYEQYF
V: TRBV9; size: .; D: TRBD1; J: TRBJ1-1; DNA: TGTGCCAGCAGCGTAGGAAAGGGACAGGGTGGGTCCGTGGGCACTGAAGCTTTCTTT; CDR3: CASSVGKGQGGSVGTEAFF
V: TRBV7-3; size: .; D: TRBD2; J: TRBJ2-3; DNA: TGTGCCAGCAGCTCAGCGGGCGGGGGAGTTACAGATACGCAGTATTTT; CDR3: CASSSAGGGVTDTQYF
V: TRBV7-6; size: .; D: .; J: TRBJ2-5; DNA: TGTGCCAGCAGCTCGGGACTGGCGTACCAAGAGACCCAGTACTTC; CDR3: CASSSGLAYQETQYF
V: TRBV27; size: .; D: .; J: TRBJ2-2; DNA: TGTGCCAGCAGTTTATCATGGGGTGTAGGCACCGGGGAGCTGTTTTTT; CDR3: CASSLSWGVGTGELFF
V: TRBV5-1; size: .; D: .; J: TRBJ1-1; DNA: TGCGCCAGCAGCTCAGCTTATTTCGTTGGGGGTTTGGTTGAAGCTTTCTTT; CDR3: CASSSAYFVGGLVEAFF
V: TRBV19; size: .; D: .; J: TRBJ1-6; DNA: TGTGCCAGTATTCGGACAGCGAATACTAATTCACCCCTCCACTTT; CDR3: CASIRTANTNSPLHF
V: TRBV7-9; size: .; D: .; J: TRBJ2-7; DNA: TGTGCCAGCAGCCCCTCTGTGGCCACCTACGAGCAGTACTTC; CDR3: CASSPSVATYEQYF
V: TRBV15; size: .; D: TRBD1; J: TRBJ2-5; DNA: TGTGCCACCAGCAGATCCGGGACAGTGGAGACCCAGTACTTC; CDR3: CATSRSGTVETQYF
V: TRBV29-1; size: .; D: TRBD2; J: TRBJ2-3; DNA: TGCAGCCTAACTAGCGGCATTAGCACAGATACGCAGTATTTT; CDR3: CSLTSGISTDTQYF
V: TRBV9; size: .; D: .; J: TRBJ2-3; DNA: TGTGCCAGCAGGTCTGGCACAGATACGCAGTATTTT; CDR3: CASRSGTDTQYF
V: TRBV19; size: once; D: TRBD1; J: TRBJ2-1; DNA: TGTGCCAGTAGTATAACAGGGGGCAATGAGCAGTTCTTC; CDR3: CASSITGGNEQFF
V: TRBV29-1; size: .; D: .; J: TRBJ1-4; DNA: TGCAGCGTTGAAGGACTGGGGGGGAATGAAAAACTGTTTTTT; CDR3: CSVEGLGGNEKLFF
V: TRBV19; size: .; D: .; J: TRBJ2-5; DNA: TGTGCCAGTAGTATCGACGGACGACGAGGGGAGACCCAGTACTTC; CDR3: CASSIDGRRGETQYF
V: TRBV12-5; size: .; D: TRBD1; J: TRBJ1-5; DNA: TGTGCTAGTGGTTTGGTACGGGGTGTACAGGGGGCGACGGGCAATCAGCCCCAGCATTTT; CDR3: CASGLVRGVQGATGNQPQHF
V: TRBV14; size: .; D: .; J: TRBJ1-1; DNA: TGTGCCAGCAGCCCGGCACGTGTCACTGAAGCTTTCTTT; CDR3: CASSPARVTEAFF
V: TRBV9; size: .; D: .; J: TRBJ2-3; DNA: TGTGCCAGCAGCGTAAATGGGGCCGATCCAGATACGCAGTATTTT; CDR3: CASSVNGADPDTQYF
V: TRBV5-1; size: .; D: TRBD1; J: TRBJ2-1; DNA: TGCGCCAGCAGCTTCCCCGGACAGGGGGGCAATGAGCAGTTCTTC; CDR3: CASSFPGQGGNEQFF
V: TRBV7-6; size: few; D: .; J: TRBJ2-1; DNA: TGTGCCAGCAGCACCCAAAGAGGGAATGAGCAGTTCTTC; CDR3: CASSTQRGNEQFF
V: TRBV30; size: once; D: .; J: TRBJ1-5; DNA: TGTGCCTGGAGTGGACTTTATAGCAATCAGCCCCAGCATTTT; CDR3: CAWSGLYSNQPQHF
V: TRBV5-1; size: .; D: .; J: TRBJ2-3; DNA: TGCGCCAGCAGCTTGGAACATCTGGATACGCAGTATTTT; CDR3: CASSLEHLDTQYF
V: TRBV15; size: .; D: TRBD1; J: TRBJ1-6; DNA: TGTGCCACCAGCAGAGAGTCCGGGACAGGGGTATCGGCTACTCTCCACTTT; CDR3: CATSRESGTGVSATLHF
V: TRBV18; size: .; D: .; J: TRBJ1-1; DNA: TGTGCCAGCTCGTCTGGCTCAGGGAGCGGATCTGAAGCTTTCTTT; CDR3: CASSSGSGSGSEAFF
V: TRBV4-1; size: .; D: .; J: TRBJ2-1; DNA: TGCGCCAGCAGTCAGGGGGGGCACAGTGAGCAGTTCTTC; CDR3: CASSQGGHSEQFF
V: TRBV6-1; size: .; D: TRBD2; J: TRBJ2-5; DNA: TGTGCCAGCACGCGGGGGGGCCCCCAAGAGACCCAGTACTTC; CDR3: CASTRGGPQETQYF
V: TRBV18; size: .; D: .; J: TRBJ1-5; DNA: TGTGCCAGCTCACCTGGCCTTCAGGAACGTGGCAATCAGCCCCAGCATTTT; CDR3: CASSPGLQERGNQPQHF
V: TRBV9; size: .; D: TRBD2; J: TRBJ2-1; DNA: TGTGCCAGCAGCGCACCACCGGGAGGAACCTTCGATGAGCAGTTCTTC; CDR3: CASSAPPGGTFDEQFF
V: TRBV18; size: .; D: TRBD1; J: TRBJ2-2; DNA: TGTGCCAGCTCATCCCAGGACAGGGAATCCAGCACCGGGGAGCTGTTTTTT; CDR3: CASSSQDRESSTGELFF
V: TRBV11-2; size: .; D: .; J: TRBJ1-1; DNA: TGTGCCAGCAGCCAACAGGGAGGAGGCACTGAAGCTTTCTTT; CDR3: CASSQQGGGTEAFF